Below, 29 T cell receptor beta chains from the same sample are listed, as sequenced in a study of CD8 T cells in Susac syndrome (dated by TCRdb to between 2017 and 2020). The library was produced with the immunoSEQ multiplex PCR assay. RNA was extracted using the RNeasy kit, and roughly 0.5 to 1 ug of the RNA was reverse transcribed with random hexamers. TCRdb trimmed the raw reads at Q25, called clones with MiXCR and kept productive beta chains. Each entry merges the rows of one CDR3 protein and shows their most common DNA and genes. The sample contains some 180,000 distinct CDR3 sequences, about 94% of them found a single time. Together, the top ten hold approximately 0.1% of the sample. The sequenced sample was CD4+ T cells from PBMCs. The receptor source for this set is a human donor in good health.

This chain joins TRBV9 and TRBJ2-5, with TRBD1 identical over 7 bases. Germline lookup yields CDR1 SGDLS and CDR2 YYNGEE. The CDR3 length is 13 residues. The V segment lost 5 bases and the J segment 3 bases; nucleotides outside the gene matches: 4. The CDR3 sequence: CASSYRGEETQYF. DNA for the CDR3: TGTGCCAGCAGTTACAGGGGTGAAGAGACCCAGTACTTC.

V is TRBV29-1 and J is TRBJ1-1, with D perhaps TRBD1 (6 bases). Looked up from germline, CDR1 is SQVTM and CDR2 is ANQGSEA. V lost 7 bases to trimming and J lost 3 bases, with 21 bases between them. The CDR3 runs 15 residues. For the CDR3, the DNA is TGCAGCGGAGAAAGGGGGGCCGCACGGGACACTGAAGCTTTCTTT. Translated: CSGERGAARDTEAFF.

The rearrangement joins TRBV2 to TRBJ2-5, with D possibly being TRBD1 (6 bases). Germline assignment: CDR1 SNHLY and CDR2 FYNNEI. The CDR3 consists of 13 residues. V was trimmed by 3 bases and J by 5 bases, leaving 10 bases between them. DNA for the CDR3: TGTGCCAGCAGTGAGAACAGGGAGGAGACCCAGTACTTC. Translating gives CASSENREETQYF. Filled out from reference TRBV2 and TRBJ2-5, the complete variable domain reads EPEVTQTPSHQVTQMGQEVILRCVPISNHLYFYWYRQILGQKVEFLVSFYNNEISEKSEIFDDQFSVERPDGSNFTLKIRSTKLEDSAMYFCASSENREETQYFGPGTRLLVL.

The chain recombines TRBV29-1 with TRBJ1-5, with D possibly matching TRBD1 (6 bases). This CDR3 has 12 amino acids. Germline CDR1 and CDR2: SQVTM and ANQGSEA. Trimming removed 1 base at V and 9 bases at J, with 10 bases between. The CDR3 region is CSVEGLGGPQHF. DNA for the CDR3: TGCAGCGTTGAAGGTCTAGGGGGGCCCCAGCATTTT.

The chain has TRBV30 and TRBJ2-1; no definite D call. Trimming took off 0 bases at V and 4 bases at J, with 4 bases between the two ends. The CDR3 runs 12 residues. Germline values: CDR1 GTSNPN, CDR2 SVGIG (reference sequence). CDR3 coding DNA: TGTGCCTGGAGTGTAAATTACAATGAGCAGTTCTTC. Translating it yields CAWSVNYNEQFF. The full variable domain, its missing parts supplied by reference TRBV30 and TRBJ2-1, is SQTIHQWPATLVQPVGSPLSLECTVEGTSNPNLYWYRQAAGRGLQLLFYSVGIGQISSEVPQNLSASRPQDRQFILSSKKLLLSDSGFYLCAWSVNYNEQFFGPGTRLTVL.

The J gene is TRBJ1-2, the V gene TRBV30, with TRBD1 identical over 11 bases. Per germline, CDR1 GTSNPN and CDR2 SVGIG (reference sequence). CDR3 size: 19 residues. V was pared by 5 bases and J by 0 bases, with 17 bases of the junction left unmatched. CDR3 nucleotides: TGTGCCTGGTGGCCCCGTCCCGGGACAGGGGGGTTTACTAACTATGGCTACACCTTC. Translated, it gives CAWWPRPGTGGFTNYGYTF.

The CDR3 coding sequence is TGTGCCTGGAGCACCGGCCGACAGGGCGTCCGGGAAGGGGCTTTCTTT. Translated: CAWSTGRQGVREGAFF. The chain links TRBV30 to TRBJ1-1; TRBD1 matches at 7 bases. This CDR3 has 16 amino acids. Trimming cost V 3 bases and J 11 bases; bases outside gene matches: 21. Germline V CDR1 and CDR2: GTSNPN, SVGIG (reference sequence).

This clonotype was seen once. This CDR3 reads CASSITGIYEQYF. The CDR3 DNA is TGTGCCAGCAGTATCACAGGGATCTACGAGCAGTACTTC. The J gene is TRBJ2-7, the V gene TRBV6-2 or TRBV6-3; maybe TRBD1 (6 bases). Germline V gene data show CDR1 as MNHEY and CDR2 as SVGEGT. The germline V and J ends were trimmed by 5 bases and 3 bases, with 11 bases remaining between them. The CDR3 spans 13 residues.

This rearrangement joins TRBV9 to TRBJ2-5; 11 nucleotides align to TRBD2. After removal of 2 bases from V and 1 base from J, the junction contained 10 bases not matched to a gene. The CDR3 contains 18 residues. Germline CDR1 and CDR2: SGDLS and YYNGEE. CDR3 region: CASSVSLGTSGAQETQYF. CDR3 DNA sequence: TGTGCCAGCAGCGTCTCGCTAGGGACTAGCGGAGCCCAAGAGACCCAGTACTTC.

The gene calls are TRBV30 and TRBJ2-5; D perhaps matches TRBD2 (6 bases). V was pared by 2 bases and J by 1 base, with 20 bases between. The CDR3 totals 17 residues. CDR1 and CDR2 from the germline V gene are GTSNPN and SVGIG (reference sequence). For the CDR3, the DNA is TGTGCCTGGAGTTTTGGCCAGGGACGGAGGGTCCAAGAGACCCAGTACTTC. Translating gives CAWSFGQGRRVQETQYF.

This chain connects TRBV29-1 to TRBJ1-2; D gene unclear. This CDR3 is built from 12 residues. Germline loops: CDR1 SQVTM, CDR2 ANQGSEA. V lost 6 bases and J 0 bases, leaving 8 bases between the germline ends. CDR3 sequence (DNA): TGCAGCGTCGGCCCGACTAACTATGGCTACACCTTC. This sequence encodes CSVGPTNYGYTF.

The J gene is TRBJ2-1, the V gene TRBV6-2 or TRBV6-3; a weak D match, TRBD1 (7 bases). Trimming pared 7 bases from V and 6 bases from J, leaving 19 bases between. This CDR3 contains 15 residues. Germline CDR1 is MNHEY and CDR2 is SVGEGT. The CDR3 DNA follows: TGTGCCAGCAACCCAGGAGGGGGCGTAAGCAATGAGCAGTTCTTC. Encoded protein: CASNPGGGVSNEQFF.

V usage is TRBV20-1 and J usage is TRBJ2-3; tentatively, D is TRBD1 (5 bases). V was cut by 0 bases and J by 0 bases, with 10 bases left in between. CDR3 length equals 15 residues. From germline, CDR1 is DFQATT and CDR2 SNEGSKA (reference sequence). The CDR3, as DNA: TGCAGTGCTAGAGATATAGGGGTTAGCACAGATACGCAGTATTTT. This gives the protein CSARDIGVSTDTQYF.

This chain joins TRBV28 and TRBJ2-7; D may be TRBD2 (6 bases). The CDR3 contains 13 residues. Germline-derived CDR1 and CDR2 are MDHEN and SYDVKM. The V end was cut by 5 bases, the J end by 5 bases, with 13 bases between. The CDR3 loop is CASSGASDHEQYF. DNA for the CDR3: TGTGCCAGCAGTGGGGCTAGCGACCACGAGCAGTACTTC.

The chain recombines TRBV29-1 with TRBJ2-5, with D perhaps TRBD1 or TRBD2 (5 bases each). Trimming shortened V by 7 bases and J by 1 base, and 13 bases separated the two germline ends. Germline values: CDR1 SQVTM, CDR2 ANQGSEA. The CDR3 is 13 residues long. The CDR3 nucleotides read TGCAGCGGGGACCGAGGCGGCCAAGAGACCCAGTACTTC. Its translation: CSGDRGGQETQYF. Full variable domain (rest looked up from reference TRBV29-1 and TRBJ2-5): SAVISQKPSRDICQRGTSLTIQCQVDSQVTMMFWYRQQPGQSLTLIATANQGSEATYESGFVIDKFPISRPNLTFSTLTVSNMSPEDSSIYLCSGDRGGQETQYFGPGTRLLVL.

The chain employs TRBV5-1 and TRBJ2-3, with D unresolved. The germline V and J ends were trimmed by 4 bases and 0 bases, with 6 bases remaining between them. Germline lookup yields CDR1 SGHRS and CDR2 YFSETQ. The CDR3 has 13 residues. The CDR3 sequence is CASSVPSTDTQYF. The CDR3 nucleotides are TGCGCCAGCAGCGTCCCTAGCACAGATACGCAGTATTTT.

This sequence joins TRBV2 and TRBJ1-2; perhaps TRBD1 as D (5 bases). V was trimmed by 6 bases and J by 3 bases, leaving 11 bases between them. In germline, CDR1 is SNHLY, CDR2 FYNNEI. The CDR3 length is 13 residues. The CDR3 region is CASRTRGHYGYTF. Here the CDR3 DNA reads TGTGCCAGCAGAACAAGGGGACACTATGGCTACACCTTC.

This chain links TRBV30 with TRBJ2-2, with D hard to call. Germline values: CDR1 GTSNPN, CDR2 SVGIG (reference sequence). This CDR3 has 16 residues. V gave up 0 bases and J gave up 1 base, with 12 bases separating them. This CDR3 reads CAWSVRAPQNTGELFF. CDR3 in DNA: TGTGCCTGGAGTGTACGAGCCCCCCAGAACACCGGGGAGCTGTTTTTT.

The chain uses TRBV5-1 and TRBJ1-5; D is ambiguous. In germline, CDR1 is SGHRS, CDR2 YFSETQ. The CDR3 is 13 residues long. Between the trimmed V and J ends, which lost 0 bases and 4 bases, there was a span of 5 bases. In DNA, the CDR3 is TGCGCCAGCAGCTTGGCCTGGAATCAGCCCCAGCATTTT. It yields the protein CASSLAWNQPQHF.

V is TRBV4-3 and J is TRBJ2-3; no firm D call. Per the germline V gene, CDR1 is LGHNA and CDR2 is YSLEER. CDR3 length: 14 amino acids. With 0 bases removed from V and 2 bases from J, the gap between germline ends came to 6 bases. CDR3 loop: CASSQDVLTDTQYF. The CDR3 nucleotides are TGCGCCAGCAGCCAAGACGTCCTCACAGATACGCAGTATTTT.

This clonotype was found once. The chain recombines TRBV25-1 with TRBJ2-1; a weak D match, TRBD2 (6 bases). The germline V and J ends were trimmed by 5 bases and 6 bases, with 17 bases remaining between them. From germline, CDR1 is MGHDK and CDR2 SYGVNS. The CDR3 sequence is 15 residues long. The CDR3 spells CASSPNPPGANEQFF. DNA of the CDR3: TGTGCCAGCAGTCCTAATCCCCCGGGAGCCAATGAGCAGTTCTTC.

The chain is built from TRBV9 and TRBJ2-1, with 8 bases fitting TRBD2. With V trimmed by 3 bases and J by 7 bases, 3 bases remained unmatched. The CDR3 sequence is 13 residues long. Germline-derived CDR1 and CDR2 are SGDLS and YYNGEE. For the CDR3, the DNA is TGTGCCAGCAGCGGGGGACTAGGAAATGAGCAGTTCTTC. Protein sequence: CASSGGLGNEQFF.

V is TRBV5-1 and J is TRBJ1-5; no clear D. The CDR3 covers 14 residues. Germline CDR1 reads SGHRS; CDR2 reads YFSETQ. The V end was cut by 0 bases, the J end by 0 bases, with 4 bases between. The CDR3 DNA sequence: TGCGCCAGCAGCTTGGGATTTAGCAATCAGCCCCAGCATTTT. It codes for CASSLGFSNQPQHF.

This chain uses TRBV20-1 with TRBJ2-5; 11 bases fit TRBD2. Trimming took 0 bases from V and 5 from J; bases not matched to a gene: 2. The CDR3 consists of 14 residues. CDR1 DFQATT and CDR2 SNEGSKA come from the germline V gene (reference sequence). CDR3 sequence (DNA): TGCAGTGCTAGAGAGCCTAGCGGGAGGGAGACCCAGTACTTC. Translating gives CSAREPSGRETQYF.

The chain employs TRBV29-1 and TRBJ2-1, with a weak D call TRBD2 (6 bases). The V gene lost 3 bases and the J gene lost 0 bases, with 15 bases spanning the gap. The V gene's germline CDR1 is SQVTM and CDR2 ANQGSEA. This CDR3 has 16 amino acids. CDR3 sequence reads: CSVDPLRESSYNEQFF. The CDR3 DNA is TGCAGCGTTGATCCCCTCCGGGAGAGCTCCTACAATGAGCAGTTCTTC.

The chain links TRBV7-3 to TRBJ2-2, with a possible D match to TRBD1 (6 bases). Deletions cut 3 bases from V and 3 bases from J, with 8 bases between. Germline CDR1 is SGHTA and CDR2 is FQGTGA. The CDR3 has 14 amino acids. CDR3 coding DNA: TGTGCCAGCAGCTTGAACAGGGACACCGGGGAGCTGTTTTTT. Translation gives CASSLNRDTGELFF.

The gene calls are TRBV29-1 and TRBJ2-4; unclear D gene. The V and J ends lost 4 bases and 2 bases respectively, with 12 bases between them. The V gene's germline CDR1 is SQVTM and CDR2 ANQGSEA. The CDR3 runs 14 residues. The DNA for the CDR3 is TGCAGCGTTGTGGACCCTGGATCCAAAAACATTCAGTACTTC. Its translation is CSVVDPGSKNIQYF.

V gene TRBV30 combines with J gene TRBJ1-2, with D unclear. The CDR3 loop spans 11 amino acids. Germline V gene data show CDR1 as GTSNPN and CDR2 as SVGIG (reference sequence). The V and J ends lost 4 bases and 4 bases respectively, with 7 bases between them. The CDR3 nucleotides are TGTGCCTGGATTGGGCTCTATGGCTACACCTTC. This gives the protein CAWIGLYGYTF.

This rearrangement joins TRBV4-3 to TRBJ2-7; D call uncertain. CDR3 length: 15 amino acids. The V gene lost 0 bases and the J gene lost 5 bases, with 14 bases spanning the gap. CDR1 is LGHNA and CDR2 is YSLEER in the germline V gene. In DNA form, the CDR3 reads TGCGCCAGCAGCCAAGAAGGCAGGAGTTTAGACGAGCAGTACTTC. Its translation is CASSQEGRSLDEQYF.